This T cell receptor (beta chain) is from a study of OX40 agonist ivuxolimab in advanced cancers. Measured with immunoSEQ multiplex PCR; TCRdb has only the in-frame clones, and not every one. The top ten hold 6.9% of the sample, which has about 55,000 clones, roughly 90% seen once. CDR3 length: 15 residues. V lost 3 bases, J lost 9 bases, and 12 bases stayed unmatched. Looked up from germline, CDR1 is SEHNR and CDR2 is FQNEAQ (reference sequence). The source was CD4+ or CD8+ T cells sorted from blood, collected in a trial of the OX40 agonist ivuxolimab. The rearrangement uses TRBV7-9 and TRBJ1-2; 8 nucleotides match TRBD1. The receptor comes from an adult with an advanced solid tumor such as melanoma, head and neck, liver or kidney cancer. The CDR3 reads CASSLGQGARGSYTF. Here the CDR3 DNA reads TGTGCCAGCAGCTTGGGGCAGGGGGCGAGAGGTAGCTACACCTTC.